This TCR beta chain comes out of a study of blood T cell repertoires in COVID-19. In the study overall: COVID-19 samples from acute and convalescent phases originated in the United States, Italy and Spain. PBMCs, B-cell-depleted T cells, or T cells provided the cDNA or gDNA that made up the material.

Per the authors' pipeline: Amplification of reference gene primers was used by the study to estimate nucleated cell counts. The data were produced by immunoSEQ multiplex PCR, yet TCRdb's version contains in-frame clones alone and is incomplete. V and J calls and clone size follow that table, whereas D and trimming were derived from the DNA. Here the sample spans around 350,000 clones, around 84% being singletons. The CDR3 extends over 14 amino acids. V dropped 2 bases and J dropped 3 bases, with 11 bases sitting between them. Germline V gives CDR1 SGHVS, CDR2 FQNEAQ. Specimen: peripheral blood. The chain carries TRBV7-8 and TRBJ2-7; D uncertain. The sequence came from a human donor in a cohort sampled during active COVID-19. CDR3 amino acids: CASSLQSPLYEQYF. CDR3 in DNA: TGTGCCAGCAGCTTACAGTCCCCCCTCTACGAGCAGTACTTC. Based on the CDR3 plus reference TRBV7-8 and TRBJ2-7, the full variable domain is GAGVSQSPRYKVAKRGQDVALRCDPISGHVSLFWYQQALGQGPEFLTYFQNEAQLDKSGLPSDRFFAERPEGSVSTLKIQRTQQEDSAVYLCASSLQSPLYEQYFGPGTRLTVT.